This TCR beta chain is from a study of early T cells in non-severe SARS-CoV-2 infection. Looking at the study overall: It was bulk RNA from unsorted whole blood that was sequenced, and the chains were unpaired.

TCRdb re-called the 5' RACE reads through MiXCR, storing one row per CDR3 protein. Of roughly 56,000 distinct CDR3 sequences in the sample, roughly 10% were seen once. Germline V gene lookup returns CDR1 SGHDN and CDR2 FVKESK. CDR3 size: 13 residues. Deletions cut 0 bases from V and 1 base from J, with 3 bases between. Study-wide results and limits: VDJdb matching skewed toward anti-spike CD8 responses, missing private and CD4 specificities.

This clonotype was counted between two and nine times. Its cognate antigen is unknown. The V and J genes are TRBV14 and TRBJ1-1; D remains unclear. The sequenced sample consisted of whole blood. This TCR was recovered from an adult who was a healthcare worker with PCR-confirmed SARS-CoV-2 infection or an uninfected control (not recorded which). The CDR3: CASSQEGNTEAFF. The CDR3 nucleotides read TGTGCCAGCAGCCAAGAGGGGAACACTGAAGCTTTCTTT. Complete variable domain (other parts from reference TRBV14 and TRBJ1-1): EAGVTQFPSHSVIEKGQTVTLRCDPISGHDNLYWYRRVMGKEIKFLLHFVKESKQDESGMPNNRFLAERTGGTYSTLKVQPAELEDSGVYFCASSQEGNTEAFFGQGTRLTVV.